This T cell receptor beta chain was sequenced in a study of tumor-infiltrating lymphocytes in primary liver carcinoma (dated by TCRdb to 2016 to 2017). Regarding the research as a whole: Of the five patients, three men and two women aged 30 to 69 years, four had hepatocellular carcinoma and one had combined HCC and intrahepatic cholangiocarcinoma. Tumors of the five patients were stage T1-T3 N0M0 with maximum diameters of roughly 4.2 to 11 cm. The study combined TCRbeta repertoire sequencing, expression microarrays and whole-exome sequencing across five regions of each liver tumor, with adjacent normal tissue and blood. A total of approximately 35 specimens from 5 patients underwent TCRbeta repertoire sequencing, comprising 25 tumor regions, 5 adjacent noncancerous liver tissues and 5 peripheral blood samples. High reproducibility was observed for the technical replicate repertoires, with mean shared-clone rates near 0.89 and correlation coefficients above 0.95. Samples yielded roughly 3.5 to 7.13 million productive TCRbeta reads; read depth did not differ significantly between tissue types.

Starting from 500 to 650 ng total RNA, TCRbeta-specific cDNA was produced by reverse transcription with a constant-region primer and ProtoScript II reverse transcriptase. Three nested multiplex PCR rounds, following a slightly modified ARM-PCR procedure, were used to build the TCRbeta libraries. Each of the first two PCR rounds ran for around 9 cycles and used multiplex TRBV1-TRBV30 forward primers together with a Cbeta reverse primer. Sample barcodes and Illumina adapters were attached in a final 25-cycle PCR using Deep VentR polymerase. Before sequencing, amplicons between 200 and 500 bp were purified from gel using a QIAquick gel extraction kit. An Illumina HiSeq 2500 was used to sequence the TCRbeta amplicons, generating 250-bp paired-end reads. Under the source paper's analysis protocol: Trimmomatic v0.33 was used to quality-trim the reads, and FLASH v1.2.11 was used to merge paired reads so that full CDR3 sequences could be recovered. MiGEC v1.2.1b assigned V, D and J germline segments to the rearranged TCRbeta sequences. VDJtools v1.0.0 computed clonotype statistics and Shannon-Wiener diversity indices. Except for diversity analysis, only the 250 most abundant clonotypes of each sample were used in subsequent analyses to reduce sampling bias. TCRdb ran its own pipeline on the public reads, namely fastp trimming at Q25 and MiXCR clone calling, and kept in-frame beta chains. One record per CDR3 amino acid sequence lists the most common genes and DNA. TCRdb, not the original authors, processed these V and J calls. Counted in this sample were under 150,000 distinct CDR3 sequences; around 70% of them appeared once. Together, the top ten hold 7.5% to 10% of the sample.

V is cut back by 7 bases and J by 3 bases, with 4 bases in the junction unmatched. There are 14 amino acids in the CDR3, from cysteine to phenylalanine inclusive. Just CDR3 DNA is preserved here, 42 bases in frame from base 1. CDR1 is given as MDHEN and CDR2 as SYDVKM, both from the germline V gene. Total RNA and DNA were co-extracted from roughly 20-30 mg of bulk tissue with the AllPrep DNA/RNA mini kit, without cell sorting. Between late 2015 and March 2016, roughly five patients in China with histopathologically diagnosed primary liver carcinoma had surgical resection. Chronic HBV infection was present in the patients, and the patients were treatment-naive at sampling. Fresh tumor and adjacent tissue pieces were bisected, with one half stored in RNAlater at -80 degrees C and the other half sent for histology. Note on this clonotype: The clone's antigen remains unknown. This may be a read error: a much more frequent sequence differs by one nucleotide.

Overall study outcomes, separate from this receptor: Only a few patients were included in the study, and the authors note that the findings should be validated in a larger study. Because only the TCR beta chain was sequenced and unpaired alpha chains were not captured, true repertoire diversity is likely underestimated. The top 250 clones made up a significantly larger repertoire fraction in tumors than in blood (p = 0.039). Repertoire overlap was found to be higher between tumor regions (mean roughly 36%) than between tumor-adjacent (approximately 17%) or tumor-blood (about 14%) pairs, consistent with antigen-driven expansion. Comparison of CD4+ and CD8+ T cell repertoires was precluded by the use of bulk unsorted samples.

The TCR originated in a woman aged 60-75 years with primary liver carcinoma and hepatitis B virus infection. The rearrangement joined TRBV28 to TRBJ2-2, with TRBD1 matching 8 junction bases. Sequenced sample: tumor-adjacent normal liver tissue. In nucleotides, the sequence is TGTGCCAGCAACAGGGGGACTTACACCGGGGAGCTGTTTTTT. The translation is CASNRGTYTGELFF.